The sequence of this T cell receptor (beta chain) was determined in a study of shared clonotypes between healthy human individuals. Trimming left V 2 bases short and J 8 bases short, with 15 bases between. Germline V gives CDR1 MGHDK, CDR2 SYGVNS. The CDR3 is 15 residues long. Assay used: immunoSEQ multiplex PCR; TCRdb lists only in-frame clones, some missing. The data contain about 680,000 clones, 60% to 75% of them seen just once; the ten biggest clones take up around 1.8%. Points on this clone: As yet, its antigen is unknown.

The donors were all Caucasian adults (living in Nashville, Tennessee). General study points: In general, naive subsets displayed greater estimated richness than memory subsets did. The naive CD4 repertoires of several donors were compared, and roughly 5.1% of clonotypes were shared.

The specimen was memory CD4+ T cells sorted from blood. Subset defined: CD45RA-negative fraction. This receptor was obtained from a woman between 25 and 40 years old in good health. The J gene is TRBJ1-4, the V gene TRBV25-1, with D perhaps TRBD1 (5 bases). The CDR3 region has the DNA TGTGCCAGCAGTGAAATCGGGACTAAAGGGGAAAAACTGTTTTTT. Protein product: CASSEIGTKGEKLFF.